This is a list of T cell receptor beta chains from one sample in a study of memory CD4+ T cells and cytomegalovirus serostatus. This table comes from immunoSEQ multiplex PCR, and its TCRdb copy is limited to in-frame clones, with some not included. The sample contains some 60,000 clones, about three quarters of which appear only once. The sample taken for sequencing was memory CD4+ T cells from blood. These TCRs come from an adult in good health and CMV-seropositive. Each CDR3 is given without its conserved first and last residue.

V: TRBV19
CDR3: ASSTGGYQPQH

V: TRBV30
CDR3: ACGLPNSETQY

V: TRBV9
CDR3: ASSPTQSNQPQH

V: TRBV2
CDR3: ASAGAGGGLTQY

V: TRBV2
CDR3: ASSDGQGDTEAF

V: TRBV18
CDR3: ASSPLLAGGGSYEQY

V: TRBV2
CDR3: ASRTEREETQY

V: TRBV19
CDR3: ASSPRLAASYNEQF

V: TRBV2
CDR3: ASKAGQNTNYGYT

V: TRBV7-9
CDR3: ASSPWTGTRRAF

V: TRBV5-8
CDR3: ASSPTFTDTQY

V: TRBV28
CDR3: ASSLFLANNEQF

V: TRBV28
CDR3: ASSLWGQGSYEQY

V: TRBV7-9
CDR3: ASSSVRLNTEAF

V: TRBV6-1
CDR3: ASSVGTSGSYEQY

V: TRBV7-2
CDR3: ASSAQETQY

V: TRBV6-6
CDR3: ASRGLAGDAGELF

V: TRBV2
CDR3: ASGEGQGAADTQY

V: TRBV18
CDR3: ASSPPLGVGTDTQY

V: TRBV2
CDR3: ASSDTGASFNEQF

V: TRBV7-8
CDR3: ASSLSESPSYNEQF

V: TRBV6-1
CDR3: ASSEDRGSIDTQY

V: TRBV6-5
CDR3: ASSYSPEFEGYT

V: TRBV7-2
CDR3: ASSSIRYQPQH

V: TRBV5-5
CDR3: ASSLSSRLVAGQVYNEQF

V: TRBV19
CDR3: ASSTQTGRDVNTEAF

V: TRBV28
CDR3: ASRGQGADTQY